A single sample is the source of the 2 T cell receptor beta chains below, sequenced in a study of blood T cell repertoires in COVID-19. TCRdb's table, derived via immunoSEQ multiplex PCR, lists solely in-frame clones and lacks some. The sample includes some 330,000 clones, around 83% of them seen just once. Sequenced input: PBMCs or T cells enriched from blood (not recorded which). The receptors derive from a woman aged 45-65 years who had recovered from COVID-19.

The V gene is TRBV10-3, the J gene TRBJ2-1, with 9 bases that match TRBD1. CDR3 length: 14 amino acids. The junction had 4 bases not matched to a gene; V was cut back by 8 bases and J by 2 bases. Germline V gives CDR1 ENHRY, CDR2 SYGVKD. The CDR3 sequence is CAIGGQGAYNEQFF. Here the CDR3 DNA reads TGTGCCATCGGGGGACAGGGTGCCTACAATGAGCAGTTCTTC.

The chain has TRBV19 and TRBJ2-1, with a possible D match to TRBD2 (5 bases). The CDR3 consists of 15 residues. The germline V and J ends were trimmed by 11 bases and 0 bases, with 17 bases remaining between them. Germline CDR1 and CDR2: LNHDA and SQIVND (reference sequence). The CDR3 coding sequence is TGTGCCCCCCCTGGCTACACTAGCTCCTACAATGAGCAGTTCTTC. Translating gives CAPPGYTSSYNEQFF.